This paragraph reports one T cell receptor (beta chain). Repertoires were generated with immunoSEQ multiplex PCR, while TCRdb's copy carries only in-frame clones and drops some. Of 200,000 or so clones listed, about 87% are singletons. The data derive from a study of blood T cell repertoires in COVID-19. The CDR3 contains 14 residues. Germline assignment: CDR1 LNHNV and CDR2 YYDKDF (reference sequence). The trim removed 5 bases at V and 8 bases at J, leaving 5 bases unmatched. Source material: PBMCs or T cells enriched from blood (not recorded which). The rearrangement joins TRBV15 to TRBJ1-6; 8 nucleotides align to TRBD1. The TCR originated in a woman aged 25 to 39 who had recovered from COVID-19. CDR3 amino acids: CATSLGQGYSPLHF. The CDR3 nucleotides are TGTGCCACCAGCCTTGGACAGGGATATTCACCCCTCCACTTT.